This TCR beta chain comes out of a study of shared clonotypes between healthy human individuals. General study findings and limits: Investigators expected sequencing depth to affect clonotype sharing among donors.

For this clone: Its specificity is not known.

Investigators spread the genomic DNA of each subset evenly over several immunoSEQ plates. Unsorted PBMC DNA sequencing spanned ten immunoSEQ deep assay plates. Repertoires were generated with immunoSEQ multiplex PCR, while TCRdb's copy carries only in-frame clones and drops some. Of 450,000 to 500,000 clones listed, around 80% were seen once; the top ten hold 12%. Genomic DNA of unsorted samples came from 90 million or so PBMCs. Trimming shortened V by 6 bases and J by 5 bases, and 13 bases separated the two germline ends. The germline gives CDR1 MDHEN, CDR2 SYDVKM. This CDR3 is built from 13 residues.

The sequenced sample was PBMCs. The rearrangement uses TRBV28 and TRBJ2-5, with D tentatively TRBD2 (6 bases). This receptor was identified in a woman aged 40 to 50 in good health. Some clones in this sample may be carry-over from other donors' samples. The CDR3 nucleotides read TGTGCCAGCAGGTTCGGGGGTAGGGAGACCCAGTACTTC. Translating gives CASRFGGRETQYF.